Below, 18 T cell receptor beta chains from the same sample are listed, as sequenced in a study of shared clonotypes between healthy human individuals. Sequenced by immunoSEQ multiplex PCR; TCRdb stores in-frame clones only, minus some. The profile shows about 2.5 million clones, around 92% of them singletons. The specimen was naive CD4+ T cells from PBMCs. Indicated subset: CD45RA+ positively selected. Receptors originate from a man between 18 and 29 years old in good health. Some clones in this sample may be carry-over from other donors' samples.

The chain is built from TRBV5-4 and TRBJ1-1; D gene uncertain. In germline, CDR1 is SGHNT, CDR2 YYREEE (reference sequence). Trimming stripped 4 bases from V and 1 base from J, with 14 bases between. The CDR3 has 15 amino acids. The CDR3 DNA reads TGTGCCAGCAGCCAAGGTGGGTACGGGAACACTGAAGCTTTCTTT. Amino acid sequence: CASSQGGYGNTEAFF.

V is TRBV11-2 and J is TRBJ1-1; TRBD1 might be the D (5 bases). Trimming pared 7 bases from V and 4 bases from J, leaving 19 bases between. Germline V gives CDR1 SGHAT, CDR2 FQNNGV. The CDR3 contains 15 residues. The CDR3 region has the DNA TGTGCCAGCACCCTAGGGGCAGGCGTAGGCACTGAAGCTTTCTTT. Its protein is CASTLGAGVGTEAFF. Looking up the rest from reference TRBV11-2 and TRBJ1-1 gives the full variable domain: EAGVAQSPRYKIIEKRQSVAFWCNPISGHATLYWYQQILGQGPKLLIQFQNNGVVDDSQLPKDRFSAERLKGVDSTLKIQPAKLEDSAVYLCASTLGAGVGTEAFFGQGTRLTVV.

The CDR3 DNA sequence: TGTGCCAGCAGTAGGACAGGGGTTGGAAACACCGGGGAGCTGTTTTTT. Residues: CASSRTGVGNTGELFF. The rearrangement uses TRBV28 and TRBJ2-2; 9 bases align to TRBD1. The trim removed 5 bases at V and 2 bases at J, leaving 6 bases unmatched. Germline CDR1 and CDR2: MDHEN and SYDVKM. CDR3 length: 16 residues. Variable domain in full (rest from reference TRBV28 and TRBJ2-2): DVKVTQSSRYLVKRTGEKVFLECVQDMDHENMFWYRQDPGLGLRLIYFSYDVKMKEKGDIPEGYSVSREKKERFSLILESASTNQTSMYLCASSRTGVGNTGELFFGEGSRLTVL.

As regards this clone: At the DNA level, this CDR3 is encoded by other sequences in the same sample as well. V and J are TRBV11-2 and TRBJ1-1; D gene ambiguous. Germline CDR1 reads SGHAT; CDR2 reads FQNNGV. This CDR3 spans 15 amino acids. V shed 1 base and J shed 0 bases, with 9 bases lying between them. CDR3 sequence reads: CASSLVGPLNTEAFF. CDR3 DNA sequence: TGTGCCAGCAGCTTAGTTGGACCCTTGAACACTGAAGCTTTCTTT.

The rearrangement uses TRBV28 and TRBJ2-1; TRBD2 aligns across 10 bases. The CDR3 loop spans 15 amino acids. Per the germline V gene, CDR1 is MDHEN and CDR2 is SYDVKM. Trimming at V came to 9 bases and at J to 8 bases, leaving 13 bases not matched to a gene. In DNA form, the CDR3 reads TGTGCCAGTGAGGACGGCTCCAGCGGGAGGGATGAGCAGTTCTTC. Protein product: CASEDGSSGRDEQFF.

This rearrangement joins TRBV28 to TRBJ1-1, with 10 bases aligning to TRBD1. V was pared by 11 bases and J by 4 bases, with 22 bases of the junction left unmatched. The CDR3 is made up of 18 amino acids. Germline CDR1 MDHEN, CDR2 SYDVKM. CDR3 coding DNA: TGTGCCTCCCCCGGTTGGACAGGGGGGATTCTGCGGAGCACTGAAGCTTTCTTT. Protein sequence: CASPGWTGGILRSTEAFF.

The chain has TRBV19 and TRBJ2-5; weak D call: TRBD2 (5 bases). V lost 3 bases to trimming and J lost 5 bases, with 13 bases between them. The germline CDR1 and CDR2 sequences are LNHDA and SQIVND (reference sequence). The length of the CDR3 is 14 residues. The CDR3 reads CASSIRGPGETQYF. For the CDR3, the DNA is TGTGCCAGTAGTATTAGAGGGCCGGGGGAGACCCAGTACTTC. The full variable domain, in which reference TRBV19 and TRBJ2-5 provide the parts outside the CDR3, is DGGITQSPKYLFRKEGQNVTLSCEQNLNHDAMYWYRQDPGQGLRLIYYSQIVNDFQKGDIAEGYSVSREKKESFPLTVTSAQKNPTAFYLCASSIRGPGETQYFGPGTRLLVL.

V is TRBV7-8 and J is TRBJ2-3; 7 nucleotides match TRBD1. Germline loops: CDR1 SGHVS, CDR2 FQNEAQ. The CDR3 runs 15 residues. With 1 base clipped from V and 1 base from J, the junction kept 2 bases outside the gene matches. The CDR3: CASSLVTGGTDTQYF. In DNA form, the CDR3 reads TGTGCCAGCAGCTTAGTTACAGGGGGCACAGATACGCAGTATTTT.

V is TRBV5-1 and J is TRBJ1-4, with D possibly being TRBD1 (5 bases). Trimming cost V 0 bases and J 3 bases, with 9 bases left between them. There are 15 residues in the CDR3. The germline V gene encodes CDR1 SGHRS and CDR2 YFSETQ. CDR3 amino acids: CASSLAGSANEKLFF. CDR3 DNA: TGCGCCAGCAGCTTGGCAGGGTCGGCTAATGAAAAACTGTTTTTT.

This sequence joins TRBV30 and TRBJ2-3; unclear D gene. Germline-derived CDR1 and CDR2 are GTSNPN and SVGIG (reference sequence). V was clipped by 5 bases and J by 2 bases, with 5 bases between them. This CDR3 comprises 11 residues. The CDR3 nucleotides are TGTGCCTGGGAGGTCACAGATACGCAGTATTTT. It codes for CAWEVTDTQYF.

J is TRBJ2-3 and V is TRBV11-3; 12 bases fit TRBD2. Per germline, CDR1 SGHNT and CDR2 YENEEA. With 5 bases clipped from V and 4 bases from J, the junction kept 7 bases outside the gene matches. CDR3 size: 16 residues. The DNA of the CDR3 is TGTGCCAGCAGCGACCTAGCGGGAGGGTTCTCAGATACGCAGTATTTT. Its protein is CASSDLAGGFSDTQYF.

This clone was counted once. The CDR3 loop reads CASSLGGRLSYEQYF. The CDR3 DNA reads TGCGCCAGCAGCTTGGGGGGGCGGTTATCCTACGAGCAGTACTTC. The chain recombines TRBV5-1 with TRBJ2-7, with D tentatively TRBD1 (6 bases). Trimming cost V 0 bases and J 1 base, with 11 bases left between them. The CDR3 extends over 15 amino acids. Germline V gene data show CDR1 as SGHRS and CDR2 as YFSETQ.

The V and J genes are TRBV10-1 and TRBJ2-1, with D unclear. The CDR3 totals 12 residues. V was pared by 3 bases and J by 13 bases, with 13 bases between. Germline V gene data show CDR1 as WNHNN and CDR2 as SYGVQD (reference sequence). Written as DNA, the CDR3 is TGCGCCAGCAGTGATCAGGTCCGTCCCCAGTTCTTC. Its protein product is CASSDQVRPQFF.

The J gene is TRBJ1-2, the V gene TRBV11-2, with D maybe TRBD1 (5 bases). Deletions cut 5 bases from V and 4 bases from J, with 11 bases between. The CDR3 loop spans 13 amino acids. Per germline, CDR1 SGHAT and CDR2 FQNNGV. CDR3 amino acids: CASSAGRGYGYTF. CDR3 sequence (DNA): TGTGCCAGCAGCGCGGGACGGGGCTATGGCTACACCTTC.

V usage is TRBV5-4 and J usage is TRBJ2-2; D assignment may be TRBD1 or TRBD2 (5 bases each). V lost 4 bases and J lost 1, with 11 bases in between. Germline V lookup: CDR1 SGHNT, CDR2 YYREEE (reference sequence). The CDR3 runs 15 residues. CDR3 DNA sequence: TGTGCCAGCAGCGCAGGGACCTTGAACACCGGGGAGCTGTTTTTT. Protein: CASSAGTLNTGELFF.

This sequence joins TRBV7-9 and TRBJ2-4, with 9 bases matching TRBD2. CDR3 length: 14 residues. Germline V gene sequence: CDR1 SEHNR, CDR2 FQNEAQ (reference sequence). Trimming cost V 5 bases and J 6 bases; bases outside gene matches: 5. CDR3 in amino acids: CASSQGTSPNIQYF. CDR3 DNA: TGTGCCAGCAGCCAAGGGACTAGCCCAAACATTCAGTACTTC.

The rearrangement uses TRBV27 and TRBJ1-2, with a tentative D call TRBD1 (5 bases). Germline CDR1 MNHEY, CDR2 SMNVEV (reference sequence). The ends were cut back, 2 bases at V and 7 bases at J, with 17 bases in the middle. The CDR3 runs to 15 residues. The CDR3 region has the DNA TGTGCCAGCAGTTTAAGACAGCGGCACGGGGCTGGCTACACCTTC. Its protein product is CASSLRQRHGAGYTF.

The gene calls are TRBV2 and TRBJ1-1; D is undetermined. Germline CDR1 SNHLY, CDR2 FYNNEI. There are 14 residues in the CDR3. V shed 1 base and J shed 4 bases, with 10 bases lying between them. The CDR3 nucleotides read TGTGCCAGCAGTGAAGGGGGAGGGTTCACTGAAGCTTTCTTT. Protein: CASSEGGGFTEAFF.